This T cell receptor (beta chain) was captured in a study of CXCR3-negative and CXCR3-positive naive CD8 T cells (dated by TCRdb to between 2018 and 2020). In the study overall: In total, about 135 million TRB reads were obtained, corresponding to roughly 1.5 +/- 0.3 million reads per library. Diversity and physicochemical repertoire analyses were performed on around 10 donors pooled from two independent experiments. Naive subsets from five or six donors and memory cells from 3 donors were included in the TRBV-TRBJ cluster analysis. Overall results and qualifications from the work: TRB CDR3s from CXCR3-positive naive cells showed higher hydrophobicity (lower Kidera factor 4), lower energy, and higher strength and volume indices than CXCR3-negative naive cells. Both naive subsets had comparably high repertoire diversity, while memory CD8+ T cells had much lower repertoire diversity. Similar TRBV-TRBJ usage was shown by naive CXCR3-negative and CXCR3-positive cells from the same donor, whereas distinct patterns were shown by memory cells. Freshly isolated PBMCs were used for most assays because CXCR3 expression partially decreased after cryopreservation. Because surface CD5, which has been linked to self-reactivity in mice, was comparable between naive subsets, TCR interaction strength was also inferred from TRB CDR3 physicochemical properties.

TCRdb names NextSeq 550 as the instrument used. The Human TCR Profiling Kit (MiLaboratory) was used to prepare UMI-labeled 5' RACE TRB cDNA libraries. cDNA synthesis used the entire amount of extracted RNA, and PCR amplification then used the entire amount of cDNA produced. The libraries were made side by side, with each library going through the same number of PCR cycles. Concerning the study's data processing: With a minimum of two reads required per UMI, MIGEC and MiXCR pulled out about 50,000 +/- 9,200 unique UMI-labeled TRB cDNA molecules from each library. Each library averaged about 37,000 +/- 9,700 functional in-frame TRB CDR3 nucleotide clonotypes without stop codons. After downsampling to 5000 UMI-labeled TRB molecules per sample, diversity metrics, including normalized Shannon-Wiener and Chao1, were computed in VDJtools. VDJtools was used to calculate clonotype-size-weighted physicochemical properties of the central five CDR3 residues, namely interaction energy, strength, volume and Kidera factor 4. After TCRdb reprocessed the reads, each CDR3 protein sequence was kept as one row, without DNA. It is TCRdb's table, rather than the study itself, that gives the V and J calls and clone size. The sample table holds about 41,000 distinct CDR3 sequences. Under 2% of the sample comes from the top ten.

As encoded in the germline V gene, CDR1 is SQVTM while CDR2 is ANQGSEA. Spanning cysteine to phenylalanine, the CDR3 consists of 14 amino acids. DNA was not recorded. Worth noting for this clonotype: No antigen is known for it.

Each CD8+ T cell subset was flow-sorted in triplicate, and some 310,000 cells per subset were placed directly into RLT lysis buffer. To exclude memory contaminants, naive CD8+ T cells were stringently defined as CD45RO-CCR7+CD27+CD95-. Peripheral blood mononuclear cells were isolated from buffy coats by standard density gradient centrifugation. Naive CXCR3-negative and CXCR3-positive CD8+ T cells were flow-sorted using a FACSAria III. An RNeasy Mini Kit was used to extract total RNA from the sorted cells. The TCR originated in a human donor in good health. Some clones in this sample may be carry-over from other donors' samples. Recombination connected TRBV29-1 to TRBJ1-6. Sequencing input: naive CXCR3- CD8+ T cells from blood. In light of the paper, this sample's cell subset or site label describes: CD45RO-CCR7+CD27+CD95- naive CD8+ T cells lacking CXCR3 (TNR3-). The CDR3 reads CGAVAATYNSPLHF.